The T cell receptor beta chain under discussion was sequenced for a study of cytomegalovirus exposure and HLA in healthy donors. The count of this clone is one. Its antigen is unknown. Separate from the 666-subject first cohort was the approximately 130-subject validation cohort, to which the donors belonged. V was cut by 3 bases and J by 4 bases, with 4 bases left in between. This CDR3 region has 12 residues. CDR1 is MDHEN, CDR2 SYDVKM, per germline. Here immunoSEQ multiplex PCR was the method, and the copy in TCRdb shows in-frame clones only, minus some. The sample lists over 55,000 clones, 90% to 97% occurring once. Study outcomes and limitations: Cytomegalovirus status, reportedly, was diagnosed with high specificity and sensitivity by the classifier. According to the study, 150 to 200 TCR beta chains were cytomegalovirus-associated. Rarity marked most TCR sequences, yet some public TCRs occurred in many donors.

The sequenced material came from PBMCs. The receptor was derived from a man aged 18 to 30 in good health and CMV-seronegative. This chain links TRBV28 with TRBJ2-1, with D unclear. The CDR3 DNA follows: TGTGCCAGCAGTTTCTTGTACAATGAGCAGTTCTTC. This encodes CASSFLYNEQFF.